This T cell receptor beta chain was identified in a study of cytomegalovirus exposure and HLA in healthy donors. The PCR had 60 Vbeta and 13 Jbeta primers. Clones were sequenced by immunoSEQ multiplex PCR, and TCRdb holds only the in-frame ones, with some missing. Among 65,000 to 95,000 clones listed, around 79% were seen once. The germline gives CDR1 LGHNA, CDR2 YNFKEQ. Trimming removed 0 bases from V and 1 base from J, with 10 bases in between. This CDR3 has 16 amino acids. This clonotype was obtained from a male donor in good health and CMV-seropositive. The specimen was PBMCs. This rearrangement joins TRBV4-2 to TRBJ1-3, with D maybe TRBD1 (5 bases). Here the CDR3 DNA reads TGTGCCAGCAGCCAAGATAGTGGGGGGTCTGGAAACACCATATATTTT. This gives the protein CASSQDSGGSGNTIYF.